This T cell receptor beta chain appears in the sequencing data of a study of T cells after yellow fever vaccination. The study, taken as a whole, reports: The study noted that FACS-sorted repertoires could contain abundant clonotypes contaminating from the bulk population.

Worth noting for this clonotype: The antigen is unknown.

This CDR3 has 15 amino acids. V was pared by 4 bases and J by 1 base, with 10 bases between. CDR1 LGHDT and CDR2 YNNKEL come from the germline V gene (reference sequence). MiXCR was run by TCRdb on the 5' RACE reads, yielding one entry per CDR3 protein. The table includes 150,000 to 200,000 distinct CDR3 sequences, about a tenth detected once. This TCR was recovered from a man between 18 and 35 years old who received the YFV17D yellow fever vaccine. The starting material was CD8+ T cells sorted from PBMCs, obtained 45 days after the yellow fever booster vaccination. The rearrangement uses TRBV3-1 and TRBJ2-2, with D maybe TRBD1 (6 bases). Here the CDR3 DNA reads TGTGCCAGCAGCCGACAGGACCAGAACACCGGGGAGCTGTTTTTT. Its protein product is CASSRQDQNTGELFF.